These T cell receptor beta chains were read from a single sample in a study of OX40 agonist ivuxolimab in advanced cancers. The table came from immunoSEQ multiplex PCR; TCRdb's copy has only in-frame clones and leaves some out. Among 99,000 or so clones, more than 85% were seen once, and the ten largest hold about 0.27%. This specimen consisted of CD4+ or CD8+ T cells sorted from blood, obtained in a trial of the OX40 agonist ivuxolimab. All receptors come from an adult with an advanced solid tumor such as melanoma, head and neck, liver or kidney cancer. Each CDR3 is given with its conserved first and last residue. D genes are given only for firm matches. Clone size is not always given. Where it is, it says once, few, many or a class for expanded clones.

size: once; J: TRBJ2-1; D: NA; V: TRBV19; DNA: TGTGCCAGTAACGAGGCTGGGCAGGGGCAGCGCGAGCAGTTCTTC; CDR3: CASNEAGQGQREQFF
size: NA; J: TRBJ1-2; D: TRBD1; V: TRBV28; DNA: TGTGCCAGCAGTGGGGGACAGGGGCCATACTATGGCTACACCTTC; CDR3: CASSGGQGPYYGYTF
size: NA; J: TRBJ2-1; D: NA; V: TRBV19; DNA: TGTGCCAGTAGTGGGCCCTTTGGGCGGGACTACAATGAGCAGTTCTTC; CDR3: CASSGPFGRDYNEQFF
size: once; J: TRBJ1-5; D: NA; V: TRBV7-3; DNA: TGTGCCAGCAGCTTAACGGCGGGATCGGATGAGCCCCAGCATTTT; CDR3: CASSLTAGSDEPQHF
size: NA; J: TRBJ2-3; D: TRBD2; V: TRBV9; DNA: TGTGCCAGCAGCGTAGGCGGACTAGCCTTAGCGCAGTATTTT; CDR3: CASSVGGLALAQYF
size: NA; J: TRBJ1-3; D: NA; V: TRBV6-6; DNA: TGTGCCAGCAGGGAGCACGGCTCTGGAAACACCATATATTTT; CDR3: CASREHGSGNTIYF
size: NA; J: TRBJ1-5; D: TRBD1; V: TRBV6-5; DNA: TGTGCCAGCAGTTACGGACAGGGACGACAGCCCCAGCATTTT; CDR3: CASSYGQGRQPQHF
size: NA; J: TRBJ1-2; D: NA; V: TRBV7-2; DNA: TGTGCCAGCAGCTTTCAGGGGACTGGCTACACCTTC; CDR3: CASSFQGTGYTF
size: NA; J: TRBJ2-3; D: NA; V: TRBV4-2; DNA: TGTGCCAGCAGCCAAGAAACAGATACGCAGTATTTT; CDR3: CASSQETDTQYF
size: NA; J: TRBJ1-5; D: TRBD1; V: TRBV9; DNA: TGTGCCAGCACCCTACAGGGGCCATATCAGCCCCAGCATTTT; CDR3: CASTLQGPYQPQHF
size: NA; J: TRBJ2-1; D: NA; V: TRBV7-2; DNA: TGTGCCAGCAGCTCAATGAGCTCCTACAATGAGCAGTTCTTC; CDR3: CASSSMSSYNEQFF
size: NA; J: TRBJ2-2; D: TRBD1; V: TRBV11-2; DNA: TGTGCCAGCACCGTAACAGGGGGTAATACCGGGGAGCTGTTTTTT; CDR3: CASTVTGGNTGELFF
size: once; J: TRBJ1-1; D: NA; V: TRBV7-9; DNA: TGTGCCAGCAGCTCCAGACAGACAATAATGAAAGCTTTCTTT; CDR3: CASSSRQTIMKAFF
size: NA; J: TRBJ1-3; D: TRBD1; V: TRBV6-5; DNA: TGTGCCAGCAGTGAGGGACAGGGTTTGAACACCATATATTTT; CDR3: CASSEGQGLNTIYF
size: NA; J: TRBJ1-1; D: NA; V: TRBV4-1; DNA: TGCGCCAGCAGCCAGGAAACGTACAGGACTGAAGCTTTCTTT; CDR3: CASSQETYRTEAFF
size: NA; J: TRBJ1-2; D: NA; V: TRBV4-1; DNA: TGCGCCAGCAGCCAAGAACCAGGGCGTAACTATGGCTACACCTTC; CDR3: CASSQEPGRNYGYTF
size: few; J: TRBJ1-4; D: NA; V: TRBV28; DNA: TGTGCCAGCAGAGATGGACAAGTCGGTAAACTGTTTTTT; CDR3: CASRDGQVGKLFF
size: NA; J: TRBJ1-5; D: NA; V: TRBV4-1; DNA: TGCGCCAGCAGCCAAGTAGGCAGGCAGCCCCAGCATTTT; CDR3: CASSQVGRQPQHF
size: NA; J: TRBJ2-2; D: NA; V: TRBV4-1; DNA: TGCGCCAGCAGCCAACCCACCCACACCGGGGAGCTGTTTTTT; CDR3: CASSQPTHTGELFF
size: NA; J: TRBJ2-6; D: TRBD2; V: TRBV19; DNA: TGTGCCAGTAGTCGCGGGGGGACTAGCGCCTTCTCTGGGGCCAACGTCCTGACTTTC; CDR3: CASSRGGTSAFSGANVLTF
size: once; J: TRBJ2-5; D: TRBD1; V: TRBV29-1; DNA: TGCAGCGTTAGGACAGGGGAAGAGACCCAGTACTTC; CDR3: CSVRTGEETQYF
size: NA; J: TRBJ1-1; D: TRBD1; V: TRBV4-1; DNA: TGCGCCAGCAGGAAGACAGGGAGGGACACTGAAGCTTTCTTT; CDR3: CASRKTGRDTEAFF
size: few; J: TRBJ2-1; D: NA; V: TRBV6-6; DNA: TGTGCCAGCAGTTACCCTTGGGCTGAGCAGTTCTTC; CDR3: CASSYPWAEQFF
size: NA; J: TRBJ2-1; D: TRBD2; V: TRBV6-1; DNA: TGTGCCAGCAGTGAAAGTGGAGGGACTAGCGGTGCCCGGCAGTTCTTC; CDR3: CASSESGGTSGARQFF
size: NA; J: TRBJ1-2; D: NA; V: TRBV5-4; DNA: TGTGCCAGCAGCTTCGGGTCCTATGGCTACACCTTC; CDR3: CASSFGSYGYTF
size: NA; J: TRBJ2-4; D: TRBD2; V: TRBV2; DNA: TGTGCCAGCAGTGCTAGCGGGAGGAAAAACATTCAGTACTTC; CDR3: CASSASGRKNIQYF
size: NA; J: TRBJ1-5; D: NA; V: TRBV2; DNA: TGTGCCATTTCACGGGAGCCCCAGCATTTT; CDR3: CAISREPQHF
size: NA; J: TRBJ2-1; D: TRBD2; V: TRBV9; DNA: TGTGCCAGCAGCGTAGGGGGACTAGCGGTGAACAATGAGCAGTTCTTC; CDR3: CASSVGGLAVNNEQFF
size: NA; J: TRBJ1-1; D: NA; V: TRBV11-2; DNA: TGTGCCAGCAGCCTGACAACCGACACTGAAGCTTTCTTT; CDR3: CASSLTTDTEAFF
size: NA; J: TRBJ1-3; D: TRBD1; V: TRBV19; DNA: TGTGCCAGTAACATCGGACAGGCTGGAAACACCATATATTTT; CDR3: CASNIGQAGNTIYF
size: NA; J: TRBJ2-1; D: NA; V: TRBV20-1; DNA: TGCAGTGCTAGGGGGAATAGTGAGCAGTTCTTC; CDR3: CSARGNSEQFF
size: NA; J: TRBJ1-1; D: NA; V: TRBV4-2; DNA: TGTGCCAGCAGCCAATTAAGGTCTGAAGCTTTCTTT; CDR3: CASSQLRSEAFF
size: once; J: TRBJ1-6; D: NA; V: TRBV5-6; DNA: TGTGCCAGCAGCGCTGAAAATTATGGGGATAATTCACCCCTCCACTTT; CDR3: CASSAENYGDNSPLHF
size: NA; J: TRBJ1-2; D: NA; V: TRBV28; DNA: TGTGCCAGCAACTCTCAGCCCAGGGGACCGTCCGGCTACACCTTC; CDR3: CASNSQPRGPSGYTF
size: once; J: TRBJ2-1; D: TRBD1; V: TRBV4-3; DNA: TGCGCCAGCGGACAGGGCCGGTACAATGAGCAGTTCTTC; CDR3: CASGQGRYNEQFF
size: NA; J: TRBJ1-5; D: TRBD1; V: TRBV6-5; DNA: TGTGCCAGCAGTTACTCTAAAGACAGGGGCCCGTTGCCCCAGCATTTT; CDR3: CASSYSKDRGPLPQHF
size: NA; J: TRBJ2-1; D: NA; V: TRBV28; DNA: TGTGCCAGCAGTTTGAGGGTAGGCTCAAAGTTCTTC; CDR3: CASSLRVGSKFF
size: NA; J: TRBJ1-2; D: NA; V: TRBV7-2; DNA: TGTGCCAGCAGCTCGAGAGGGGCCTATGGCTACACCTTC; CDR3: CASSSRGAYGYTF
size: NA; J: TRBJ2-2; D: TRBD2; V: TRBV9; DNA: TGTGCCAGCAGGCAGGGACTAGCGGCAACCGGGGAGCTGTTTTTT; CDR3: CASRQGLAATGELFF
size: NA; J: TRBJ2-3; D: NA; V: TRBV7-2; DNA: TGTGCCAGCAGCTTAGTCTGGACAGATACGCAGTATTTT; CDR3: CASSLVWTDTQYF
size: NA; J: TRBJ2-5; D: TRBD1; V: TRBV7-7; DNA: TGTGCTAGCAGCCAAACAGGGGGAGAGACCCAGTACTTC; CDR3: CASSQTGGETQYF
size: NA; J: TRBJ1-4; D: NA; V: TRBV30; DNA: TGTGCCTGGAGTGTAGCGTGGGCAGGGGATGAAAAACTGTTTTTT; CDR3: CAWSVAWAGDEKLFF
size: NA; J: TRBJ2-5; D: TRBD2; V: TRBV9; DNA: TGTGCCAGCAGCGGGAGAGGGACTACACAAGAGACCCAGTACTTC; CDR3: CASSGRGTTQETQYF
size: NA; J: TRBJ1-6; D: NA; V: TRBV4-2; DNA: TGTGCCAGCAGCCAAGTAATGGGGATTCGGTACTCACCCCTCCACTTT; CDR3: CASSQVMGIRYSPLHF
size: NA; J: TRBJ2-3; D: NA; V: TRBV15; DNA: TGTGCCACCAGCAGAGAAATCACAGATACGCAGTATTTT; CDR3: CATSREITDTQYF
size: NA; J: TRBJ1-2; D: NA; V: TRBV2; DNA: TGTGCCAGCAGTTACAGGCAACCCAGTTGGGGCTACACCTTC; CDR3: CASSYRQPSWGYTF
size: NA; J: TRBJ2-1; D: TRBD2; V: TRBV6-4; DNA: TGTGCCAGCAGTGACTCCGGCGGGGGGGCTGGCGGCGATGAGCAGTTCTTC; CDR3: CASSDSGGGAGGDEQFF
size: NA; J: TRBJ2-5; D: NA; V: TRBV7-2; DNA: TGTGCCAGCAGCCCGGGGCAGGTGTACCAAGAGACCCAGTACTTC; CDR3: CASSPGQVYQETQYF
size: NA; J: TRBJ2-3; D: TRBD2; V: TRBV7-3; DNA: TGTGCCAGCAGCTTAATCCGAGCGGGAGCCACAGATACGCAGTATTTT; CDR3: CASSLIRAGATDTQYF
size: once; J: TRBJ1-5; D: NA; V: TRBV2; DNA: TGTGCCAGCAGTGATCGTACAGGGAATCAGCCCCAGCATTTT; CDR3: CASSDRTGNQPQHF
size: once; J: TRBJ1-5; D: NA; V: TRBV30; DNA: TGTGCCTGGAGTGCCGTCGGGGTGGATCAGCCCCAGCATTTT; CDR3: CAWSAVGVDQPQHF
size: NA; J: TRBJ2-1; D: TRBD2; V: TRBV12-5; DNA: TGTGCTAGTGGACTAGCGGGGGGTCGAGAGCAGTTCTTC; CDR3: CASGLAGGREQFF
size: NA; J: TRBJ2-3; D: TRBD2; V: TRBV7-8; DNA: TGTGCCAGCAGCTTAGGGACTAGCGAGAGTACGCAGTATTTT; CDR3: CASSLGTSESTQYF
size: NA; J: TRBJ1-3; D: NA; V: TRBV6-1; DNA: TGTGCCAGCAGTGGGGGGACATACCCTGGAAACACCATATATTTT; CDR3: CASSGGTYPGNTIYF
size: NA; J: TRBJ1-1; D: NA; V: TRBV12-5; DNA: TGTGCTAGTGGTTTGGAAGTCAACACTGAAGCTTTCTTT; CDR3: CASGLEVNTEAFF